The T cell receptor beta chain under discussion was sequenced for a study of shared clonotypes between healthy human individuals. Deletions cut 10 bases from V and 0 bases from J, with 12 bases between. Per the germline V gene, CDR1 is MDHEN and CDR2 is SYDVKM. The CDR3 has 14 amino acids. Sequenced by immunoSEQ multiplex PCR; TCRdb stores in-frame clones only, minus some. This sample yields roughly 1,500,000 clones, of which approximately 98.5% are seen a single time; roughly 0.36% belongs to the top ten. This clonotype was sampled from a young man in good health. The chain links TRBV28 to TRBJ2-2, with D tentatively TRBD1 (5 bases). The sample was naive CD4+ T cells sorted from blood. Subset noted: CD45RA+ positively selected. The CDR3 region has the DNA TGTGCCATAACAGACAGTTCGAACACCGGGGAGCTGTTTTTT. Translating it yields CAITDSSNTGELFF. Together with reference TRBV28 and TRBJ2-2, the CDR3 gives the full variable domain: DVKVTQSSRYLVKRTGEKVFLECVQDMDHENMFWYRQDPGLGLRLIYFSYDVKMKEKGDIPEGYSVSREKKERFSLILESASTNQTSMYLCAITDSSNTGELFFGEGSRLTVL.